Presented here are 21 T cell receptor beta chains from one specimen sequenced in a study of T-cell reconstitution after alpha-beta-depleted transplantation in children. It was with unique molecular identifiers that the TCRbeta library was prepared. TCRdb reprocessed the PCR reads via MiXCR and lists one record per CDR3 protein. The table has roughly 250,000 distinct CDR3 sequences, around 8% seen once. This material consisted of PBMCs, mostly from graft donor cells, taken 180 days after TCRalphabeta/CD19-depleted stem cell transplant. These receptors all come from a male patient younger than 18 who had a stem cell transplant for acute lymphoblastic leukemia, so the T cells may come from the graft donor.

This clonotype was observed at least ten times. This rearrangement joins TRBV2 to TRBJ2-7; 7 nucleotides match TRBD1. Germline-derived CDR1 and CDR2 are SNHLY and FYNNEI. V was clipped by 2 bases and J by 2 bases; unmatched bases: 3. The CDR3 sequence is 14 residues long. The CDR3 DNA reads TGTGCCAGCAGTGAAAACAGGGGCCCCTACGAGCAGTACTTC. Residues: CASSENRGPYEQYF. Looking up the rest from reference TRBV2 and TRBJ2-7 gives the full variable domain: EPEVTQTPSHQVTQMGQEVILRCVPISNHLYFYWYRQILGQKVEFLVSFYNNEISEKSEIFDDQFSVERPDGSNFTLKIRSTKLEDSAMYFCASSENRGPYEQYFGPGTRLTVT.

This clonotype was seen many times. The chain couples TRBV6-1 to TRBJ2-5, with unresolved D. In germline, CDR1 is MNHNS, CDR2 SASEGT. V was trimmed by 7 bases and J by 5 bases, leaving 20 bases between them. The CDR3 extends over 15 amino acids. In DNA form, the CDR3 reads TGTGCCAGCAAAACCGGGCCCCCAAGAACTGAGACCCAGTACTTC. Translated: CASKTGPPRTETQYF.

This clonotype appeared many times. V is TRBV20-1 and J is TRBJ2-2, with D perhaps matching TRBD1 (6 bases). With 0 bases removed from V and 4 bases from J, the gap between germline ends came to 9 bases. The CDR3 runs to 14 residues. Germline CDR1 reads DFQATT; CDR2 reads SNEGSKA (reference sequence). The CDR3 loop is CSARDKGVTGELFF. CDR3 DNA sequence: TGCAGTGCTAGAGATAAGGGGGTCACCGGGGAGCTGTTTTTT.

This clonotype was seen ten or more times. This chain uses TRBV6-1 with TRBJ1-3; a possible D gene is TRBD1 (6 bases). CDR3 length: 13 amino acids. V lost 10 bases and J 1 base, leaving 11 bases between the germline ends. Germline lookup yields CDR1 MNHNS and CDR2 SASEGT. This chain's CDR3 is CATRTGSGNTIYF. Written as DNA, the CDR3 is TGTGCCACCAGAACAGGGTCTGGAAACACCATATATTTT.

This clonotype was seen repeatedly, ten times or more. This CDR3 reads CASSLGIVTEAFF. The CDR3 nucleotides are TGTGCCAGCAGCTTAGGAATAGTGACTGAAGCTTTCTTT. The chain employs TRBV7-3 and TRBJ1-1; D uncertain. The CDR3 has 13 residues. V lost 2 bases, J lost 5 bases, and 9 bases lay in between. Germline assignment: CDR1 SGHTA and CDR2 FQGTGA.

The table lists this clonotype with many counts. The junction departs from germline at one end; a sequencing error may be responsible. The chain couples TRBV7-2 to TRBJ2-1; 10 bases are a match to TRBD2. The CDR3 has 14 amino acids. The germline gives CDR1 SGHTA, CDR2 FQGNSA. CDR3 amino acids: CATSGGARFNEQFF. The DNA of the CDR3 is TGTGCCACCAGCGGGGGGGCTCGGTTCAATGAGCAGTTCTTC.

This clonotype was counted ten times or more. This chain connects TRBV6-5 to TRBJ1-6, with unresolved D. V was shortened by 0 bases and J by 7 bases, with 10 bases between the two germline ends. Per germline, CDR1 MNHEY and CDR2 SVGAGI. This CDR3 has 15 amino acids. The CDR3: CASSYSGGKNSPLHF. DNA of the CDR3: TGTGCCAGCAGTTACTCTGGAGGGAAAAATTCACCCCTCCACTTT.

This clonotype was counted ten times or more. This sequence joins TRBV6-2 or TRBV6-3 and TRBJ1-2; 9 positions agree with TRBD1. Trimming removed 5 bases from V and 7 bases from J; junction bases left unmatched: 8. Germline values: CDR1 MNHEY, CDR2 SVGEGT. There are 14 residues in the CDR3. In DNA form, the CDR3 reads TGTGCCAGCAGTCAGCCACAGGGGGCGAGTGGCTACACCTTC. As protein: CASSQPQGASGYTF.

In this sample, this clonotype turned up many times. This chain joins TRBV7-8 and TRBJ1-2, with D unclear. CDR3 length: 13 amino acids. The V and J ends lost 1 base and 4 bases respectively, with 7 bases between them. Germline V gives CDR1 SGHVS, CDR2 FQNEAQ. CDR3 region: CASSLDPVYGYTF. CDR3 DNA sequence: TGTGCCAGCAGCTTAGATCCGGTCTATGGCTACACCTTC. The full variable domain, its missing parts supplied by reference TRBV7-8 and TRBJ1-2, is GAGVSQSPRYKVAKRGQDVALRCDPISGHVSLFWYQQALGQGPEFLTYFQNEAQLDKSGLPSDRFFAERPEGSVSTLKIQRTQQEDSAVYLCASSLDPVYGYTFGSGTRLTVV.

This clonotype was recorded at least ten times. CDR3 DNA sequence: TGTGCCATCAGTATCGGACCGAGGGACTCCTACGAGCAGTACTTC. Translated: CAISIGPRDSYEQYF. This chain connects TRBV10-3 to TRBJ2-7; D is perhaps TRBD2 (5 bases). V was shortened by 5 bases and J by 0 bases, with 14 bases between the two germline ends. CDR1 ENHRY and CDR2 SYGVKD come from the germline V gene. The CDR3 totals 15 residues.

This clonotype has at least ten counts. The CDR3: CASSSMTGVGANVLTF. The CDR3 DNA follows: TGTGCCAGCAGCTCAATGACAGGGGTTGGGGCCAACGTCCTGACTTTC. The rearrangement uses TRBV7-3 and TRBJ2-6; 8 nucleotides line up with TRBD1. After removal of 4 bases from V and 3 bases from J, the junction contained 5 bases not matched to a gene. There are 16 residues in the CDR3. CDR1 is SGHTA and CDR2 is FQGTGA in the germline V gene.

This clonotype was seen many times. V is TRBV7-8 and J is TRBJ2-7, with 7 bases aligning to TRBD2. Germline lookup yields CDR1 SGHVS and CDR2 FQNEAQ. The ends lost 1 base at V and 7 bases at J; junction bases unmatched: 7. The CDR3 spans 14 residues. The CDR3 is CASSLVSSGGEQYF. DNA for the CDR3: TGTGCCAGCAGCTTAGTTTCGTCGGGAGGAGAGCAGTACTTC.

This clonotype was picked up many times. The rearrangement links TRBV27 to TRBJ2-7; possibly TRBD1 or TRBD2 for D (6 bases each). Germline lookup yields CDR1 MNHEY and CDR2 SMNVEV (reference sequence). The CDR3 contains 13 residues. Deletions cut 8 bases from V and 1 base from J, with 12 bases between. CDR3 sequence reads: CASGRTASYEQYF. The CDR3 DNA is TGTGCCAGCGGGAGGACAGCATCCTACGAGCAGTACTTC.

This clonotype was detected many times. The chain has TRBV9 and TRBJ2-3; 9 nucleotides align to TRBD2. Germline CDR1 reads SGDLS; CDR2 reads YYNGEE. CDR3 length equals 20 residues. The V segment lost 3 bases and the J segment 5 bases; nucleotides outside the gene matches: 22. As DNA, the CDR3 is TGTGCCAGCAGCGCGACCCAGCGGGAGGTCCCGGCCAGGGAGAGAGATACGCAGTATTTT. Its translation is CASSATQREVPARERDTQYF.

With respect to this clonotype: Since a much larger clone is just one base distant, this may be a read error. This chain connects TRBV20-1 to TRBJ1-1; tentatively, D is TRBD1 (5 bases). The CDR3 length is 15 residues. V was clipped by 6 bases and J by 1 base, with 18 bases between them. Germline lookup yields CDR1 DFQATT and CDR2 SNEGSKA (reference sequence). The CDR3 DNA is TGCAGTGCGCCTACGGGACTCCGGGCGAACACTGAAGCTTTCTTT. This gives the protein CSAPTGLRANTEAFF.

At least ten counts were recorded for this clonotype. The chain joins TRBV12-3 or TRBV12-4 to TRBJ2-1, with a possible D match to TRBD1 (5 bases). This CDR3 has 19 amino acids. The V end was cut by 3 bases, the J end by 3 bases, with 24 bases between. CDR3 sequence (DNA): TGTGCCAGCAGTTTGGATGGCCTTTTTAGGGGCGAAGGCTACAATGAGCAGTTCTTC. Translation gives CASSLDGLFRGEGYNEQFF.

This clonotype has ten or more counts. The V call is TRBV11-2, the J call TRBJ2-7; 10 bases map to TRBD1. V lost 7 bases and J lost 1; bases outside the gene matches: 7. Germline V gene data show CDR1 as SGHAT and CDR2 as FQNNGV. The CDR3 has 15 residues. CDR3 sequence (DNA): TGTGCCAGCAAGACGACAGGGGGCCTTTCCTACGAGCAGTACTTC. It translates to CASKTTGGLSYEQYF.

This clonotype has only a few counts. The rearrangement links TRBV4-1 to TRBJ1-3; D remains unclear. CDR3 length equals 15 residues. Germline V gene data show CDR1 as MGHRA and CDR2 as YSYEKL. Trimming left V 1 base short and J 3 bases short, with 10 bases between. The CDR3: CASSQGVSIGNTIYF. DNA for the CDR3: TGCGCCAGCAGCCAAGGCGTATCGATTGGAAACACCATATATTTT.

The chain joins TRBV5-1 to TRBJ1-4; no definite D call. With 5 bases removed from V and 4 bases from J, the gap between germline ends came to 9 bases. The germline gives CDR1 SGHRS, CDR2 YFSETQ. CDR3 size: 13 residues. The CDR3 DNA reads TGCGCCAGCAGGAAGAACGGTAATGAAAAACTGTTTTTT. Amino acid sequence: CASRKNGNEKLFF.

This clonotype was picked up many times. The chain couples TRBV12-3 or TRBV12-4 to TRBJ1-5; the D gene is possibly TRBD1 (6 bases). V lost 6 bases to trimming and J lost 8 bases, with 14 bases between them. This CDR3 has 13 amino acids. CDR3 nucleotides: TGTGCCAGCAGCCCAGTGGGGGCGGAGCCCCAGCATTTT. It translates to CASSPVGAEPQHF.

This clonotype has more than one count but fewer than ten. This rearrangement joins TRBV11-2 to TRBJ2-1; 9 positions agree with TRBD2. V lost 0 bases to trimming and J lost 15 bases; unmatched junction nucleotides: 6. The CDR3 sequence is 13 residues long. Germline lookup yields CDR1 SGHAT and CDR2 FQNNGV. The CDR3 bases are TGTGCCAGCAGCTTAGATCGGCGGGGGGGATGGTTCTTC. It is translated as CASSLDRRGGWFF.